Listed below are T cell receptor beta chains from one sample, sequenced in a study of human T cells and chemical hapten exposure. MiXCR was run by TCRdb on the RACE reads, yielding one entry per CDR3 protein. Of 70,000 to 90,000 distinct CDR3 sequences detected, about a tenth appear once; the ten largest clones hold 3% to 4%. Sample: whole blood, taken in connection with sensitization to the hapten diphenylcyclopropenone (DPC). The receptors originated from a woman aged 45-59 years with alopecia areata. Some clones in this sample may be carry-over from other donors' samples. Each CDR3 is given with its conserved first and last residue. The order of the fields is clone size, V gene, J gene, CDR3 protein. Clone size is not always given. Where it is, it says once, few, many or a class for expanded clones.

many	TRBV4-2	TRBJ2-2	CASSQEGGLAGETNTGELFF
few	TRBV7-3	TRBJ2-2	CASSPLATGELFF
-	TRBV29-1	TRBJ2-1	CSVVPGLGFYNEQFF
many	TRBV27	TRBJ1-1	CASSLTGQVNTEAFF
many	TRBV6-6	TRBJ2-7	CASSYSSTVAYEQYF
-	TRBV7-2	TRBJ2-7	CASSSLAGAQYF
many	TRBV3-1	TRBJ2-1	CASSQEEGWPYNEQFF
many	TRBV7-9	TRBJ2-7	CAIQRDNSYEQYF
many	TRBV18	TRBJ1-1	CASSTDPNTEAFF
-	TRBV6-1	TRBJ1-1	CASSEIAGMGLGTEAFF
many	TRBV12-3/TRBV12-4	TRBJ2-7	CASSLRGLLHEQYF
many	TRBV7-6	TRBJ1-6	CASSTTGANSPLHF
few	TRBV11-2	TRBJ2-2	CASSRPSGRGAGELFF
many	TRBV15	TRBJ2-7	CATSPDRGRNEQYF
many	TRBV7-6	TRBJ1-6	CASSAGDNSPLHF
many	TRBV6-2/TRBV6-3	TRBJ2-1	CASSEGQAYNEQFF
few	TRBV4-3	TRBJ2-1	CASSQELPGLARNEQFF
many	TRBV5-1	TRBJ1-1	CASSEDGSLTEAFF
many	TRBV6-5	TRBJ2-3	CASSLSGGGRDTQYF
few	TRBV11-2	TRBJ2-7	CASSLSSTSYEQYF
-	TRBV20-1	TRBJ2-3	CSARGGSTDTQYF
-	TRBV6-6	TRBJ2-7	CASSWQSSYEQYF
many	TRBV5-1	TRBJ2-7	CASSENYEQYF
many	TRBV6-5	TRBJ1-5	CASSYARGARGQPQHF
-	TRBV10-3	TRBJ2-5	CAISELSQETQYF
few	TRBV7-9	TRBJ2-1	CASSLTSGAYNEQFF
many	TRBV6-1	TRBJ2-1	CASKGLAGGGNEQFF
many	TRBV18	TRBJ2-1	CASSPWTSGSRNEQFF
few	TRBV29-1	TRBJ2-3	CSVERAGMFTDTQYF
-	TRBV7-9	TRBJ1-5	CASSEILRANQPQHF
-	TRBV29-1	TRBJ1-2	CSVVGRVDGYTF
few	TRBV18	TRBJ1-1	CASSPRGTAPNTEAFF
many	TRBV12-3/TRBV12-4	TRBJ2-4	CASINGRGIGAKNIQYF
few	TRBV19	TRBJ1-5	CASTPGREGQPQHF
few	TRBV12-3/TRBV12-4	TRBJ2-2	CASLQGANTGELFF
many	TRBV18	TRBJ1-1	CASSPPGRVDSTEAFF
many	TRBV28	TRBJ2-7	CASSSLLDEQYF
-	TRBV7-9	TRBJ2-2	CASRQGLAGGSLFTGELFF
few	TRBV29-1	TRBJ2-1	CSVDQAGGKHNEQFF
few	TRBV5-5	TRBJ1-2	CASSRQTNYGYTF
few	TRBV27	TRBJ1-5	CASSGTAYQPQHF
many	TRBV21-1	TRBJ2-1	CASTPGEGHPTYNEQFF
many	TRBV28	TRBJ1-5	CASRLYRERGNQPQHF
many	TRBV6-5	TRBJ2-7	CASSYSRRSYEQYF
many	TRBV18	TRBJ2-7	CASSPRGGSFYEQYF
many	TRBV7-2	TRBJ2-7	CASSPPGLAGYEQYF
many	TRBV19	TRBJ2-3	CASTRTSGDPTDTQYF
-	TRBV29-1	TRBJ2-7	CSARAFSGGSYEQYF
many	TRBV20-1	TRBJ2-4	CSVQLGTGVAKNIQYF